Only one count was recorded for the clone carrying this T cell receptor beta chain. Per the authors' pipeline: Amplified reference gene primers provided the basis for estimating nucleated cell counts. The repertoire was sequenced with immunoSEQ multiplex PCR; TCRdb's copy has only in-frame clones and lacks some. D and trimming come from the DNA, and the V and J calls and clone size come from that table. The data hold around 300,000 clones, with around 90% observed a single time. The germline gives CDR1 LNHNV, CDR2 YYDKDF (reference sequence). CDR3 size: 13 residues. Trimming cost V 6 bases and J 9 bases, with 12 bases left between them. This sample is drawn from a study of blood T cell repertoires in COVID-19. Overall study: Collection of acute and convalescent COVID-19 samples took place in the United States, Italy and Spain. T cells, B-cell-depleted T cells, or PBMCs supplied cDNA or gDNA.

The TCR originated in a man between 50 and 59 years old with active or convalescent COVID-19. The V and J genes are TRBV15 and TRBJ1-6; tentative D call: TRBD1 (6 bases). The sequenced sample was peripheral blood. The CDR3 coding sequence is TGTGCCACCAGGACAGGCGGGTTTTCACCCCTCCACTTT. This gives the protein CATRTGGFSPLHF. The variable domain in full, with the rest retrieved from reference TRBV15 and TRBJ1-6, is DAMVIQNPRYQVTQFGKPVTLSCSQTLNHNVMYWYQQKSSQAPKLLFHYYDKDFNNEADTPDNFQSRRPNTSFCFLDIRSPGLGDTAMYLCATRTGGFSPLHFGNGTRLTVT.